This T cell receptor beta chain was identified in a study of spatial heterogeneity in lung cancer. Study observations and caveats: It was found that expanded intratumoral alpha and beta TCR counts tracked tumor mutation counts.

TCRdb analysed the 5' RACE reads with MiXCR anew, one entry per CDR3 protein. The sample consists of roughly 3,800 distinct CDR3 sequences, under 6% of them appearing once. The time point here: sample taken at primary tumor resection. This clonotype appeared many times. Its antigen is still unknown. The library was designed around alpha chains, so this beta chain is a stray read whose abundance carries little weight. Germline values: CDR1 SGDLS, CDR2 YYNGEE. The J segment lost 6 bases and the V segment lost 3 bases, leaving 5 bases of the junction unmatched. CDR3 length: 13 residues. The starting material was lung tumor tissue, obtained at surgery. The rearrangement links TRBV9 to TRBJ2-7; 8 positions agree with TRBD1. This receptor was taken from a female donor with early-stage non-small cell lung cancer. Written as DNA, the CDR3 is TGTGCCAGCAGCGCCGTCGACAGGGGCGAGCAGTACGTC. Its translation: CASSAVDRGEQYV.